These T cell receptor beta chains were read from a single sample in a study of blood T cell repertoires in COVID-19. Profiled with immunoSEQ multiplex PCR; TCRdb holds only in-frame clones, not every one. The data show tens of thousands of clones, 82% seen once. The source material was peripheral blood. The receptors stem from an elderly woman with acute or convalescent COVID-19. Each CDR3 is given with its conserved first and last residue. D genes are given only for firm matches. The size entry is marked missing in some rows and otherwise reads once, few, many or a size class.

J: TRBJ2-7; V: TRBV15; D: TRBD2; size: .; DNA: TGTGCCACCAGCAGAGATACGCGACTAGCGGGAGGGTGGGAGCAGTACTTC; CDR3: CATSRDTRLAGGWEQYF
J: TRBJ2-1; V: TRBV30; D: TRBD2; size: .; DNA: TGTGCCTGGAGTGTACCCAGCGGGAGGGGCAATGAGCAGTTCTTC; CDR3: CAWSVPSGRGNEQFF
J: TRBJ1-2; V: TRBV15; D: TRBD1; size: few; DNA: TGTGCCACCAGCCCTGAGAGGGGGCTGGGGGGCTACACCTTC; CDR3: CATSPERGLGGYTF
J: TRBJ2-5; V: TRBV11-1; D: TRBD2; size: .; DNA: TGTGCCAGCGCTCTTGGGGAGCGGGAGGCAGAGACCCAGTACTTC; CDR3: CASALGEREAETQYF
J: TRBJ2-7; V: TRBV6-5; D: TRBD1; size: once; DNA: TGTGCCAGCAGCTCCAACAGGGGGCCCTACGAGCAGTACTTC; CDR3: CASSSNRGPYEQYF
J: TRBJ2-4; V: TRBV5-1; D: TRBD2; size: .; DNA: TGCGCCAGCAGCTGGGGGACTAGCGGGGTAGCCAAAAACATTCAGTACTTC; CDR3: CASSWGTSGVAKNIQYF
J: TRBJ1-3; V: TRBV7-8; D: .; size: few; DNA: TGTGCCAGCAGCCCCAAAGCCGCGCAGGGAACAGGAAACACCATATATTTT; CDR3: CASSPKAAQGTGNTIYF
J: TRBJ2-7; V: TRBV20-1; D: .; size: .; DNA: TGCAGTGCGGGGAGCTCCTACGAGCAGTACTTC; CDR3: CSAGSSYEQYF
J: TRBJ2-7; V: TRBV27; D: TRBD1; size: .; DNA: TGTGCCAGCAGTTTATCGTATACGCCGGGACAGGGGTTTCCGACCTACGAGCAGTACTTC; CDR3: CASSLSYTPGQGFPTYEQYF
J: TRBJ1-2; V: TRBV3-1/TRBV3-2; D: TRBD1; size: .; DNA: TGTGCCAGCAGCCACGGCCGGGGACAGAACTATGGCTACACCTTC; CDR3: CASSHGRGQNYGYTF
J: TRBJ2-2; V: TRBV6-5; D: .; size: .; DNA: TGTGCCAGCAGTCATACCGGGGAGCTGTTTTTT; CDR3: CASSHTGELFF
J: TRBJ1-1; V: TRBV5-1; D: .; size: few; DNA: TGCGCCAGCAGCTTGATACAGAACACTGAAGCTTTCTTT; CDR3: CASSLIQNTEAFF
J: TRBJ2-3; V: TRBV28; D: TRBD2; size: .; DNA: TGTGCCAGCAGTTCGTCTAGCGGGAGCACAGATACGCAGTATTTT; CDR3: CASSSSSGSTDTQYF
J: TRBJ1-1; V: TRBV19; D: .; size: .; DNA: TGTGCCAGTAGCATGAACACTGAAGCTTTCTTT; CDR3: CASSMNTEAFF
J: TRBJ2-7; V: TRBV9; D: .; size: .; DNA: TGTGCCAGCAGCGTAGGAGGCGAGGGTCCCTACGAGCAGTACTTC; CDR3: CASSVGGEGPYEQYF
J: TRBJ2-1; V: TRBV25-1; D: .; size: .; DNA: TGTGCCAGCAGTGTAACGGGATGGAATGAGCAGTTCTTC; CDR3: CASSVTGWNEQFF
J: TRBJ1-5; V: TRBV18; D: .; size: .; DNA: TGTGCCAGCTCACCACAGGGGGATCAGCCCCAGCATTTT; CDR3: CASSPQGDQPQHF
J: TRBJ2-3; V: TRBV10-1; D: TRBD2; size: once; DNA: TGCGCCAGCGCTAGCGGGATCGGTACAGATACGCAGTATTTT; CDR3: CASASGIGTDTQYF
J: TRBJ1-1; V: TRBV27; D: TRBD1; size: .; DNA: TGTGCCAGCAGTCTAGGGACAGGTACGGACACTGAAGCTTTCTTT; CDR3: CASSLGTGTDTEAFF
J: TRBJ1-1; V: TRBV7-2; D: .; size: .; DNA: TGTGCCAGCAGCTTCAAAACGGGGGGCACTGAAGCTTTCTTT; CDR3: CASSFKTGGTEAFF
J: TRBJ2-1; V: TRBV18; D: TRBD1; size: .; DNA: TGTGCCAGCTCACCCTCGACAGGGTTCAATGAGCAGTTCTTC; CDR3: CASSPSTGFNEQFF
J: TRBJ1-5; V: TRBV7-9; D: .; size: .; DNA: TGTGCCAGCAGCTTAGACGAGGGTTGGGGCAATCAGCCCCAGCATTTT; CDR3: CASSLDEGWGNQPQHF
J: TRBJ1-1; V: TRBV11-1; D: .; size: once; DNA: TGTGCCAGCAGTTATGACAGCCTCTTCACTGAAGCTTTCTTT; CDR3: CASSYDSLFTEAFF
J: TRBJ2-5; V: TRBV4-3; D: .; size: .; DNA: TGCGCCAGCAGCCAAGTATGGGGCAGGCCACAAGAGACCCAGTACTTC; CDR3: CASSQVWGRPQETQYF
J: TRBJ2-7; V: TRBV7-2; D: TRBD1; size: once; DNA: TGTGCCAGCAGCCCCCCACCACCGGGACAGGACTCCTACGAGCAGTACTTC; CDR3: CASSPPPPGQDSYEQYF
J: TRBJ2-7; V: TRBV5-1; D: .; size: .; DNA: TGCGCCAGCAGCTTACAGGCCTTCAACTACGAGCAGTACTTC; CDR3: CASSLQAFNYEQYF
J: TRBJ1-5; V: TRBV5-4; D: .; size: once; DNA: TGTGCCAGCAGCTTGCACGGGGGTAGCAATCAGCCCCAGCATTTT; CDR3: CASSLHGGSNQPQHF
J: TRBJ2-1; V: TRBV21-1; D: .; size: .; DNA: TGTGCCAGCAGCAATGTAGAGAGGGCTGGGACTAGCGGGAGGGTTGGGTTCTTC; CDR3: CASSNVERAGTSGRVGFF
J: TRBJ2-3; V: TRBV14; D: TRBD1; size: .; DNA: TGTGCCAGCAGCCCATGGGGACAGGGGGCAGATACGCAGTATTTT; CDR3: CASSPWGQGADTQYF
J: TRBJ1-3; V: TRBV6-5; D: .; size: once; DNA: TGTGCCAGCGGGGCCAAGAGCTCTGGAAACACCATATATTTT; CDR3: CASGAKSSGNTIYF
J: TRBJ1-5; V: TRBV16; D: .; size: .; DNA: TGTGCCAGCAGCCCCCAGGGTTATAGCAATCAGCCCCAGCATTTT; CDR3: CASSPQGYSNQPQHF
J: TRBJ2-1; V: TRBV7-7; D: TRBD2; size: .; DNA: TGTGCCAGCAGCTCTAGCGGGAGGGCCTGGGATGAGCAGTTCTTC; CDR3: CASSSSGRAWDEQFF
J: TRBJ2-3; V: TRBV7-2; D: TRBD2; size: .; DNA: TGTGCCAGCAGCCCAGGGACTACGAGCACAGATACGCAGTATTTT; CDR3: CASSPGTTSTDTQYF
J: TRBJ1-4; V: TRBV7-6; D: TRBD1; size: .; DNA: TGTGCCAGCAGCCTCCAGGGGGGTAATGAAAAACTGTTTTTT; CDR3: CASSLQGGNEKLFF
J: TRBJ2-1; V: TRBV19; D: .; size: .; DNA: TGTGCCAGAAGACAGTGGGCCTACAATGAGCAGTTCTTC; CDR3: CARRQWAYNEQFF
J: TRBJ2-7; V: TRBV29-1; D: TRBD1; size: .; DNA: TGCAGCGTTGAACGGGGACAGGGGCGTACCTACGAGCAGTACTTC; CDR3: CSVERGQGRTYEQYF
J: TRBJ1-4; V: TRBV9; D: TRBD1; size: .; DNA: TGTGCCAGCAGCTCCCCGACAGGGTCTAATGAAAAACTGTTTTTT; CDR3: CASSSPTGSNEKLFF
J: TRBJ2-7; V: TRBV4-3; D: .; size: .; DNA: TGCGCCAGCAGCCAAGACTTAACAAGGGGGATTTACGAGCAGTACTTC; CDR3: CASSQDLTRGIYEQYF
J: TRBJ1-2; V: TRBV28; D: TRBD1; size: .; DNA: TGTGCCAGCAGTTTCCCGGGGACAGCGCGAGGCTACACCTTC; CDR3: CASSFPGTARGYTF
J: TRBJ2-7; V: TRBV10-1; D: TRBD2; size: .; DNA: TGCGCCAGTATGGGGGCGGGGGGCGGCTCCTACGAGCAGTACTTC; CDR3: CASMGAGGGSYEQYF
J: TRBJ2-5; V: TRBV18; D: .; size: medium-sized; DNA: TGTGCCAGCTCACCACGGGCCAGCGGAGAGACCCAGTACTTC; CDR3: CASSPRASGETQYF
J: TRBJ1-2; V: TRBV4-2; D: TRBD1; size: .; DNA: TGTGCCAGCAGCCAAGATCAGGGGGCGGGTGGCTACACCTTC; CDR3: CASSQDQGAGGYTF
J: TRBJ2-7; V: TRBV5-5; D: TRBD2; size: .; DNA: TGTGCCAGCAGCTCTTTTCAGCGGGAGCCCCGCCCCGAGCAGTACTTC; CDR3: CASSSFQREPRPEQYF
J: TRBJ1-5; V: TRBV6-1; D: .; size: once; DNA: TGTGCCAGCAGTGAAGGAACTCCCTATCAGCCCCAGCATTTT; CDR3: CASSEGTPYQPQHF
J: TRBJ2-1; V: TRBV11-3; D: TRBD2; size: .; DNA: TGTGCCAGCAGCCCGCGACTAGCGGGAAACAATGAGCAGTTCTTC; CDR3: CASSPRLAGNNEQFF
J: TRBJ2-1; V: TRBV18; D: .; size: .; DNA: TGTGCCAGCTCAACGCAACGGGGGACAGTTGATGAGCAGTTCTTC; CDR3: CASSTQRGTVDEQFF
J: TRBJ1-2; V: TRBV28; D: .; size: .; DNA: TGTGCCAGCAGCTCCGGGGTCCGCTATGGCTACACCTTC; CDR3: CASSSGVRYGYTF
J: TRBJ2-3; V: TRBV5-1; D: TRBD2; size: .; DNA: TGCGCCAGCAGCACCGGACTAGCGGAGATCACAGATACGCAGTATTTT; CDR3: CASSTGLAEITDTQYF
J: TRBJ2-7; V: TRBV6-5; D: .; size: .; DNA: TGTGCCAGCAGTTCCTACCGGGGCGAGCAGTACTTC; CDR3: CASSSYRGEQYF
J: TRBJ2-1; V: TRBV6-5; D: .; size: .; DNA: TGTGCCAGCAGCCGACTGGGCCGGGGTGAGCAGTTCTTC; CDR3: CASSRLGRGEQFF
J: TRBJ2-3; V: TRBV5-4; D: TRBD1; size: .; DNA: TGTGCCAGCAGTCCGGGACAGGGGCCTAGCACAGATACGCAGTATTTT; CDR3: CASSPGQGPSTDTQYF
J: TRBJ1-4; V: TRBV3-1/TRBV3-2; D: TRBD1; size: .; DNA: TGTGCCAGCAGCCGCGTACCGGGACAGGGGCGTCCCAGTTTTTTT; CDR3: CASSRVPGQGRPSFF
J: TRBJ2-7; V: TRBV7-6; D: TRBD2; size: .; DNA: TGTGCCAGCAGCTTAGACAGGGCTAGCGGGAGTCCCTACGAGCAGTACTTC; CDR3: CASSLDRASGSPYEQYF
J: TRBJ2-4; V: TRBV4-3; D: TRBD2; size: .; DNA: TGCGCCAGCAGCCAAGGGATAGCGGGAGTGAACATTCAGTACTTC; CDR3: CASSQGIAGVNIQYF
J: TRBJ2-7; V: TRBV4-3; D: .; size: .; DNA: TGCGCCAGCAGCCAAGTCGCGGGAACTCTTTACGAGCAGTACTTC; CDR3: CASSQVAGTLYEQYF